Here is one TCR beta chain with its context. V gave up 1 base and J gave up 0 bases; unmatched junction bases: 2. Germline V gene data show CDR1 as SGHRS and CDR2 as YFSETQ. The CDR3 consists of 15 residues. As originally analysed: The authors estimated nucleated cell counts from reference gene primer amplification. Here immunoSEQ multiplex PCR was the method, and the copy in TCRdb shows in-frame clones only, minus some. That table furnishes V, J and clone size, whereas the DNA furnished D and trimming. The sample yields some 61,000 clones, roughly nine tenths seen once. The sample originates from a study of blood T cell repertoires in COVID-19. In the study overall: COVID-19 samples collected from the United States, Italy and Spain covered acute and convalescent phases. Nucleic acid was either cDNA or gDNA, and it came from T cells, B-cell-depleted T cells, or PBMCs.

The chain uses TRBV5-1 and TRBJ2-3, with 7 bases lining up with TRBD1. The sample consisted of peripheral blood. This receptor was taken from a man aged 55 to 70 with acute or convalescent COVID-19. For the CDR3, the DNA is TGCGCCAGCAGCTTGACAGGGGTTAGCACAGATACGCAGTATTTT. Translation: CASSLTGVSTDTQYF.